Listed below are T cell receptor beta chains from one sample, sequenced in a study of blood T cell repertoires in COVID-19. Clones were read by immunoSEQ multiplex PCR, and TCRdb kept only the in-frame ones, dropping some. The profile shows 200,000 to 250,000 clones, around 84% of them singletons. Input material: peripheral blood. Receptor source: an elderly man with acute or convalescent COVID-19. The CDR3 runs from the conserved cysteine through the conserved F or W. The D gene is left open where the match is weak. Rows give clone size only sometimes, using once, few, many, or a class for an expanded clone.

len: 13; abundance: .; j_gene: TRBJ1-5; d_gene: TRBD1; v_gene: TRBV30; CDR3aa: CAWGTGQVGPQHF; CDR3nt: TGTGCCTGGGGGACAGGCCAAGTGGGTCCCCAGCATTTT
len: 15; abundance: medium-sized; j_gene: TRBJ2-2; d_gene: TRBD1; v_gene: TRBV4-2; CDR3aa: CASSQGTGDTGELFF; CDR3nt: TGTGCCAGCAGCCAAGGGACAGGGGACACCGGGGAGCTGTTTTTT
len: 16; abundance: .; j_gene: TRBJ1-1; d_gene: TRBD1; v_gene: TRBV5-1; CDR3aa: CASSSRGGQLNTEAFF; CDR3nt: TGCGCCAGCAGCTCTCGGGGGGGACAGTTGAACACTGAAGCTTTCTTT
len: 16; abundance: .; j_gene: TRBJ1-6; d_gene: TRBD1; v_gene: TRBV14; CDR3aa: CASSQETGTGVSPLHF; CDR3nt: TGTGCCAGCAGCCAAGAGACCGGGACAGGGGTTTCACCCCTCCACTTT
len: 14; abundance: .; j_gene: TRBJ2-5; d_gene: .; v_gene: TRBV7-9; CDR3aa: CASSLALLQETQYF; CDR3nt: TGTGCCAGCAGCTTAGCTCTTCTCCAAGAGACCCAGTACTTC
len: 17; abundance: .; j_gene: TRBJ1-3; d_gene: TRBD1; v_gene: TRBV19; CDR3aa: CASSAGRGTGSGNTIYF; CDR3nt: TGTGCCAGTAGTGCCGGACGCGGGACAGGGTCGGGAAACACCATATATTTT
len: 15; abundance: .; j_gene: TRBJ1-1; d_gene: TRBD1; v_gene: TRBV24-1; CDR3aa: CATRAGTGSNTEAFF; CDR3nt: TGTGCCACCAGAGCCGGGACAGGGAGCAACACTGAAGCTTTCTTT
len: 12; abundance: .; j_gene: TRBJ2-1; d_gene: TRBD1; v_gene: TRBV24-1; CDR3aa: CATNGQGNEQFF; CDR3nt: TGTGCCACCAACGGACAGGGTAATGAGCAGTTCTTC
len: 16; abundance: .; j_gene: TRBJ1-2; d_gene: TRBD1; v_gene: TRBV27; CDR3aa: CASSLPRTGSSYGYTF; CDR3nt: TGTGCCAGCAGTCTACCCCGGACAGGGTCTAGCTATGGCTACACCTTC
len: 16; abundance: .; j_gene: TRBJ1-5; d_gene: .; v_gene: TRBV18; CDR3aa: CASSPRQNLSGQPQHF; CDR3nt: TGTGCCAGCTCACCACGACAGAACCTTTCGGGTCAGCCCCAGCATTTT
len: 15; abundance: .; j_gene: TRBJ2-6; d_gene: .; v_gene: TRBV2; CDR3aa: CASSQTGSGANVLTF; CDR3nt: TGTGCCAGCAGTCAAACGGGCTCTGGGGCCAACGTCCTGACTTTC
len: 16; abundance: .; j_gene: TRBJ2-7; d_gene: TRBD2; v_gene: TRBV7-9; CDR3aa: CASSVVTSGSSYEQYF; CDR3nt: TGTGCCAGCAGCGTAGTAACTAGCGGGAGCTCCTACGAGCAGTACTTC
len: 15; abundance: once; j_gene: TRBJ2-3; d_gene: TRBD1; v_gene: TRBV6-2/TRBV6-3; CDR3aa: CASSVAGTATDTQYF; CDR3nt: TGTGCCAGCAGTGTAGCCGGGACAGCCACAGATACGCAGTATTTT
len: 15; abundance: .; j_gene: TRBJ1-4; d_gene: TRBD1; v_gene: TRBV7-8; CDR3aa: CASSLSGTGSEKLFF; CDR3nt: TGTGCCAGCAGCTTAAGCGGGACAGGGAGTGAAAAACTGTTTTTT
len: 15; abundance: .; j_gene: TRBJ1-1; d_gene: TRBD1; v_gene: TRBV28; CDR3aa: CASSIGTGGPTEAFF; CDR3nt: TGTGCCAGCAGTATCGGGACAGGGGGCCCAACTGAAGCTTTCTTT
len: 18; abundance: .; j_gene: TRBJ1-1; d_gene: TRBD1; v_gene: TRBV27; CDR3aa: CASSPDPGQVGRYTEAFF; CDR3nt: TGTGCCAGCAGTCCGGACCCGGGACAGGTCGGCCGGTACACTGAAGCTTTCTTT
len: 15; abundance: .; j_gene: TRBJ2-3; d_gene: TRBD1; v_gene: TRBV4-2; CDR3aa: CASSQVDRGQDTQYF; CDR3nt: TGTGCCAGCAGCCAAGTTGACAGGGGGCAAGATACGCAGTATTTT
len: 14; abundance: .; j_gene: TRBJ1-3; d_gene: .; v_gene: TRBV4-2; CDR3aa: CASSQEHSGNTIYF; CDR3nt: TGTGCCAGCAGCCAAGAACACTCTGGAAACACCATATATTTT
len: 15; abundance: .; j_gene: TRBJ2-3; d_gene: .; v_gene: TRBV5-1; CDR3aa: CASSLEGRSTDTQYF; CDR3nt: TGCGCCAGCAGCTTGGAGGGGCGAAGCACAGATACGCAGTATTTT
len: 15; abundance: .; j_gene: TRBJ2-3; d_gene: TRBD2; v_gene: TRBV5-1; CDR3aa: CASSSLAGDTDTQYF; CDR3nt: TGCGCCAGCAGCTCCCTAGCGGGAGACACAGATACGCAGTATTTT
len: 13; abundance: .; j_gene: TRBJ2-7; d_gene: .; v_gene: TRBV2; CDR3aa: CASSDRVSYEQYF; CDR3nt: TGTGCCAGCAGTGACAGGGTTTCCTACGAGCAGTACTTC
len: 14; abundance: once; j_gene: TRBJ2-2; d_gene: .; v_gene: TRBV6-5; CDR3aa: CASRDRTNTGELFF; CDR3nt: TGTGCCAGCAGGGACCGGACTAACACCGGGGAGCTGTTTTTT
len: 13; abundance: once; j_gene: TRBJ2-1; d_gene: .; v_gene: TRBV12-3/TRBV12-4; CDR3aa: CASSLMRFGEQFF; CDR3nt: TGTGCCAGCAGTTTAATGCGCTTCGGTGAGCAGTTCTTC
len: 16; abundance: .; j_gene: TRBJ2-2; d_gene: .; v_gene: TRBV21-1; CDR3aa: CASSKGGGTGTGELFF; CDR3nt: TGTGCCAGCAGCAAAGGTGGTGGGACAGGCACCGGGGAGCTGTTTTTT
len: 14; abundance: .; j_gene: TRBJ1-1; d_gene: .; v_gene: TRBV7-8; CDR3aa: CASSLVSVNTEAFF; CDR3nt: TGTGCCAGCAGCTTAGTATCTGTGAACACTGAAGCTTTCTTT
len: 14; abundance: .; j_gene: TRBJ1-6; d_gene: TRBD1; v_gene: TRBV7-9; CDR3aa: CASSLGQSTSPLHF; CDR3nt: TGTGCCAGCAGCTTGGGACAGTCAACTTCACCCCTCCACTTT
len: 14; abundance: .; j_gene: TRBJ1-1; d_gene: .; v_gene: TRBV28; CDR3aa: CASSLANRNTEAFF; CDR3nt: TGTGCCAGCAGTTTGGCGAACAGGAACACTGAAGCTTTCTTT
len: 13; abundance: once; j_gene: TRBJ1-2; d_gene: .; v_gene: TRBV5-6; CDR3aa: CASSFDPRYGYTF; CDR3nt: TGTGCCAGCAGCTTCGATCCCAGATATGGCTACACCTTC
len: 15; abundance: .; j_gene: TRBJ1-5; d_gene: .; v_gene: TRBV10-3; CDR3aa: CAIGLGDNFNQPQHF; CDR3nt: TGTGCCATCGGCCTAGGGGACAATTTCAATCAGCCCCAGCATTTT
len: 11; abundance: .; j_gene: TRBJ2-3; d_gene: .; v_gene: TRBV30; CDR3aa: CAWALTDTQYF; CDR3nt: TGTGCCTGGGCGCTCACAGATACGCAGTATTTT
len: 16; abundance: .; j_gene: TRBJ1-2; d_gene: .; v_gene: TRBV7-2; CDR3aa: CASSLVTGGPSYGYTF; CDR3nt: TGTGCCAGCAGCTTAGTGACCGGTGGGCCGTCCTATGGCTACACCTTC
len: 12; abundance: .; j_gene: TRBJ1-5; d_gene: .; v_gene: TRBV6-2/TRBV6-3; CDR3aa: CASSWQDQPQHF; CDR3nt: TGTGCCAGCAGTTGGCAAGATCAGCCCCAGCATTTT
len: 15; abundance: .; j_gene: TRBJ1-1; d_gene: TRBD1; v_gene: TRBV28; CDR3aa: CASSSETGMFTEAFF; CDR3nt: TGTGCCAGCAGTTCGGAGACAGGGATGTTTACTGAAGCTTTCTTT
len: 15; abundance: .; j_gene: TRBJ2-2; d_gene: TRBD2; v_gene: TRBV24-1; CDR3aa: CATSDPGLATGELFF; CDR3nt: TGTGCCACCAGTGACCCGGGACTAGCCACCGGGGAGCTGTTTTTT
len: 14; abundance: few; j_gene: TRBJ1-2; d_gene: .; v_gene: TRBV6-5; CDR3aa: CASGGGASNYGYTF; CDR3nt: TGTGCCAGCGGAGGGGGGGCAAGTAACTATGGCTACACCTTC
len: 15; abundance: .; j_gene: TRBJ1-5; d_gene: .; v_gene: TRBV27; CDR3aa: CASRPLGGIDQPQHF; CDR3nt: TGTGCCAGCAGGCCTCTTGGGGGGATCGATCAGCCCCAGCATTTT
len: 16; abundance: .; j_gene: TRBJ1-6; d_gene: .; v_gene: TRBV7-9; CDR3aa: CASSLARGGANSPLHF; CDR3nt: TGTGCCAGCAGCTTAGCTAGGGGGGGGGCCAATTCACCCCTCCACTTT
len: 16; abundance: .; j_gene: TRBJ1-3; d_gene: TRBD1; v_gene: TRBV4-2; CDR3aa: CASSQDRFNSGNTIYF; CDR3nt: TGTGCCAGCAGCCAGGACAGGTTCAACTCTGGAAACACCATATATTTT
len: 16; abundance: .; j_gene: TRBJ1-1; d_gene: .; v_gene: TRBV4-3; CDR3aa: CASSQDHSRGNTEAFF; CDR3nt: TGCGCCAGCAGCCAAGATCATTCGCGGGGGAACACTGAAGCTTTCTTT
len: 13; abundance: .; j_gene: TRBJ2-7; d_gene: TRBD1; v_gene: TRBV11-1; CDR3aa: CASSRDRDHEQYF; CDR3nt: TGTGCCAGCAGCCGGGACAGGGACCACGAGCAGTACTTC
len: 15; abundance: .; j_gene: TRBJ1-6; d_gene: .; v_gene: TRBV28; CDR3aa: CASRVYFGGGSALHF; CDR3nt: TGTGCCAGCAGGGTTTATTTCGGGGGGGGGTCGGCCCTCCACTTT
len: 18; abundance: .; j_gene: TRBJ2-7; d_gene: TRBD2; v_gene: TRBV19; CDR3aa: CASSIRSLVAGGPSEQYF; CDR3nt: TGTGCCAGTAGTATCCGCAGTTTAGTAGCGGGAGGGCCCTCCGAGCAGTACTTC
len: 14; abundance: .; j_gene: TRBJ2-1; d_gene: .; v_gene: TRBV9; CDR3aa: CASSVGLGYNEQFF; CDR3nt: TGTGCCAGCAGCGTAGGACTCGGTTACAATGAGCAGTTCTTC
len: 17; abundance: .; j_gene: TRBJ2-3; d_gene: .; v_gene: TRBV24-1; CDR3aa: CATSDIATSGVTDTQYF; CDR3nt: TGTGCCACCAGTGATATCGCGACCTCAGGGGTGACAGATACGCAGTATTTT
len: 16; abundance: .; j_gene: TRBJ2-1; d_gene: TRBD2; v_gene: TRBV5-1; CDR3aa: CASSLAGLAGVNEQFF; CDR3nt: TGCGCCAGCAGCTTGGCCGGACTAGCGGGAGTCAATGAGCAGTTCTTC
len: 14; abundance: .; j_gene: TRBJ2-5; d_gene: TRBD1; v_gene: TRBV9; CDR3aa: CASSLDRNQETQYF; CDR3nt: TGTGCCAGCAGCTTGGACAGGAACCAAGAGACCCAGTACTTC
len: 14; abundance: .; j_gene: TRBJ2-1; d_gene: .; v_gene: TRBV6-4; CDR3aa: CASSDSMAVHEQFF; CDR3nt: TGTGCCAGCAGTGACTCTATGGCAGTCCATGAGCAGTTCTTC
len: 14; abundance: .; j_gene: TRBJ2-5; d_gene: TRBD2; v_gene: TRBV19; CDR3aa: CASSMRLASSPQYF; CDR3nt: TGTGCCAGTAGTATGAGACTAGCGTCATCGCCCCAGTACTTC
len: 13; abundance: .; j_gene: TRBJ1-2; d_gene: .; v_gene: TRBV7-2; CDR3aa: CASSQDSWSGYTF; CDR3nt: TGTGCCAGCAGCCAGGACAGCTGGAGTGGCTACACCTTC
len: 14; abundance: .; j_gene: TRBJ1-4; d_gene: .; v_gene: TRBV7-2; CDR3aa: CASRWGATNEKLFF; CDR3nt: TGTGCCAGCAGATGGGGGGCAACTAATGAAAAACTGTTTTTT
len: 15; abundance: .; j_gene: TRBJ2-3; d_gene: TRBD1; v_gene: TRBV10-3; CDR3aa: CAISRTGADGDTQYF; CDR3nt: TGTGCCATCAGTCGGACAGGGGCTGACGGGGATACGCAGTATTTT
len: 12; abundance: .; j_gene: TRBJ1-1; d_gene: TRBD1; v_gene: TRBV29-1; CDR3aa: CSVNRGPTEAFF; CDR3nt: TGCAGCGTAAACAGGGGCCCCACTGAAGCTTTCTTT
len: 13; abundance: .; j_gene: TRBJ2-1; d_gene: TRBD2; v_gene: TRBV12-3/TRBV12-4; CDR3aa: CASRRAGSNEQFF; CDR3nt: TGTGCCAGCAGACGAGCGGGGAGCAATGAGCAGTTCTTC
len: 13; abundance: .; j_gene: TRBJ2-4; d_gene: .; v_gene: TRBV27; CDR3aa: CASSLSSLNIQYF; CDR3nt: TGTGCCAGCAGTTTATCGAGCTTAAACATTCAGTACTTC
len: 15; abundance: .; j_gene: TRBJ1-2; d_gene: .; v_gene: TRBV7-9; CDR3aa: CASSSRTRANYGYTF; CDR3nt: TGTGCCAGCAGCAGCCGGACAAGAGCTAACTATGGCTACACCTTC
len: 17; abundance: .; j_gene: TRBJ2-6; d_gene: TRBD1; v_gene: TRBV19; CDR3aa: CASSPGQGASGANVLTF; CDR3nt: TGTGCCAGTAGCCCGGGACAGGGGGCTTCTGGGGCCAACGTCCTGACTTTC
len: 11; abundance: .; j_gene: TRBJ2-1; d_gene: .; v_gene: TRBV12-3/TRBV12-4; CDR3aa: CASSLGHEQFF; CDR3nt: TGTGCCAGCAGTCTGGGCCATGAGCAGTTCTTC